This T cell receptor beta chain came from a study of shared clonotypes between healthy human individuals. Whole-study findings and limits: Larger estimated richness was generally seen in naive subsets than in memory subsets.

Splitting of CD4+ cells produced CD45RA+ naive and CD45RA-negative memory subsets. Deep-level assay runs were performed. Repertoires were generated with immunoSEQ multiplex PCR, while TCRdb's copy carries only in-frame clones and drops some. The sample has a few million clones, 90% to 95% seen once. Regarding this clone: Its antigen is not identified.

The germline V gene has CDR1 PRHDT and CDR2 FYEKMQ (reference sequence). This CDR3 comprises 16 residues. The V and J ends lost 8 bases and 1 base respectively, with 21 bases between them. Specimen: naive CD4+ T cells sorted from blood. The subset denotes: CD45RA+ positively selected. This chain joins TRBV13 and TRBJ2-7; perhaps TRBD1 as D (6 bases). This clonotype was sampled from a man aged 18 to 29 in good health. The CDR3 DNA sequence: TGTGCCAGCTTTCCCGAGCGGACAGAGCGATCCTACGAGCAGTACTTC. Amino acids: CASFPERTERSYEQYF. The variable domain in full, with the rest retrieved from reference TRBV13 and TRBJ2-7, is AAGVIQSPRHLIKEKRETATLKCYPIPRHDTVYWYQQGPGQDPQFLISFYEKMQSDKGSIPDRFSAQQFSDYHSELNMSSLELGDSALYFCASFPERTERSYEQYFGPGTRLTVT.